This TCR beta chain was sequenced for a study of early T cells in non-severe SARS-CoV-2 infection. Study at large: Whole-blood bulk RNA, unsorted, was sequenced, and chains were unpaired. Study results and caveats: VDJdb matches were skewed toward anti-spike CD8 T cell responses.

Germline values: CDR1 SQVTM, CDR2 ANQGSEA. CDR3 length: 11 amino acids. The V end was cut by 6 bases, the J end by 1 base, with 6 bases between. Concerning this clonotype: Its antigen is as yet unknown.

The TCR library protocol was used to attach unique molecular identifiers. These identifiers were attached to individual cDNA molecules. A single record per CDR3 protein comes from TCRdb applying MiXCR to the 5' RACE reads. The top ten hold 4% to 5% of the sample, which has tens of thousands of distinct CDR3 sequences, under 15% seen once. What was sequenced was whole blood. The chain uses TRBV29-1 and TRBJ1-1; D call uncertain. The receptor comes from an adult who was a healthcare worker with PCR-confirmed SARS-CoV-2 infection or an uninfected control (not recorded which). CDR3 nucleotides: TGCAGCGTCGACAAGAACACTGAAGCTTTCTTT. Amino acids: CSVDKNTEAFF.